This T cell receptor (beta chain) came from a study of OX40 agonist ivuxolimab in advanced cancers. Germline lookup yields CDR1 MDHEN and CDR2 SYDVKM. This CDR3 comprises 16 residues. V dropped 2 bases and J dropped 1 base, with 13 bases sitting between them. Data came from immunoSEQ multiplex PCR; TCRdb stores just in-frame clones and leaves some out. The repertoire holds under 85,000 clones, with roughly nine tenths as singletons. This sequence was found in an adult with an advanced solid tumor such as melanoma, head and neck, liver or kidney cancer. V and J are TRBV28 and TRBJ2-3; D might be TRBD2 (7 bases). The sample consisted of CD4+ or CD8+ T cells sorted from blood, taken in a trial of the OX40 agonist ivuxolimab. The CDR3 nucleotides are TGTGCCAGCAGTTTAACGGGGAGGGGGGGCACAGATACGCAGTATTTT. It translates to CASSLTGRGGTDTQYF.